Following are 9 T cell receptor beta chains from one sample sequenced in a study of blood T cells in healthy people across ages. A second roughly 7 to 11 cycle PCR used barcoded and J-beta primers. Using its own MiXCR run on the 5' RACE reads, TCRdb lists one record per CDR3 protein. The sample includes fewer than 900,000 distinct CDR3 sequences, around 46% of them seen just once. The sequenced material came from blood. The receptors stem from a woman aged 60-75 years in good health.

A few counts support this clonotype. The CDR3 is CAISEMGKGARNEQFF. CDR3 nucleotides: TGTGCCATCAGTGAGATGGGCAAGGGGGCCCGGAATGAGCAGTTCTTC. The V call is TRBV10-3, the J call TRBJ2-1; 7 bases agree with TRBD1. CDR3 size: 16 residues. V lost 2 bases, J lost 7 bases, and 11 bases stayed unmatched. The germline CDR1 and CDR2 sequences are ENHRY and SYGVKD.

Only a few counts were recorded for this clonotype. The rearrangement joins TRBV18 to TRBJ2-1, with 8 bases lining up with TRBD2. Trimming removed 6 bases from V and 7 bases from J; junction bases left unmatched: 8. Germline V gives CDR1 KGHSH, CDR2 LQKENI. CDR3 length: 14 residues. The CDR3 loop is CASSGAGGPNEQFF. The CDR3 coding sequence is TGTGCCAGCTCCGGCGCGGGGGGACCTAATGAGCAGTTCTTC.

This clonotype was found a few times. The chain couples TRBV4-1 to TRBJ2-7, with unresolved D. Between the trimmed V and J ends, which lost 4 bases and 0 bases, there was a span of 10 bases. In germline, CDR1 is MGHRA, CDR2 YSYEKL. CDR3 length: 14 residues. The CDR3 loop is CASSPMDGSYEQYF. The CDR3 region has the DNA TGCGCCAGCAGCCCAATGGACGGCTCCTACGAGCAGTACTTC.

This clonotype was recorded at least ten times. DNA for the CDR3: TGCGCCAGCAGCCCGGGGGGACAATTCAATCAGCCCCAGCATTTT. Its protein product is CASSPGGQFNQPQHF. This sequence joins TRBV5-1 and TRBJ1-5; a possible D gene is TRBD1 (6 bases). Trimming took 4 bases from V and 3 from J, leaving 14 bases between them. This CDR3 is 15 amino acids long. Germline loops: CDR1 SGHRS, CDR2 YFSETQ. Full variable domain (outside the CDR3, taken from reference TRBV5-1 and TRBJ1-5): KAGVTQTPRYLIKTRGQQVTLSCSPISGHRSVSWYQQTPGQGLQFLFEYFSETQRNKGNFPGRFSGRQFSNSRSEMNVSTLELGDSALYLCASSPGGQFNQPQHFGDGTRLSIL.

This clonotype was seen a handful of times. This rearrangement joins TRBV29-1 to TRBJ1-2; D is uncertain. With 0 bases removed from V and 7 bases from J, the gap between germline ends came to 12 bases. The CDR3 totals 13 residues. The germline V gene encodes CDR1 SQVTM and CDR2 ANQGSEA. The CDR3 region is CSVEDLSGGGYTF. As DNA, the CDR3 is TGCAGCGTTGAAGATCTCTCCGGCGGTGGCTACACCTTC.

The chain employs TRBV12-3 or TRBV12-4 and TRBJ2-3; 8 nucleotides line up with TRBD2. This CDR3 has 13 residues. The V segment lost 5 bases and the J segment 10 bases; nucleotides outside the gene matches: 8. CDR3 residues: CASSASGLEAQYF. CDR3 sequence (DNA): TGTGCCAGCAGTGCTTCGGGACTAGAGGCGCAGTATTTT.

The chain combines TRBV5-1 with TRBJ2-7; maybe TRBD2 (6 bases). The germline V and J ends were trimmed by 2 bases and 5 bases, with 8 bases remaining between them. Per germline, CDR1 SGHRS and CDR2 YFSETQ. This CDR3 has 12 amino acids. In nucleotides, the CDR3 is TGCGCCAGCAGCTTCGGGGGACACGAGCAGTACTTC. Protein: CASSFGGHEQYF.

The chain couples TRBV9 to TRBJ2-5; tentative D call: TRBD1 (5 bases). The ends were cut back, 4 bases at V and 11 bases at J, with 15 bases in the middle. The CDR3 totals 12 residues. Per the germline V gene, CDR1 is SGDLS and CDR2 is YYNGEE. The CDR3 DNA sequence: TGTGCCAGCAGCCCCAGCACAGGATTGCAGTACTTC. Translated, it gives CASSPSTGLQYF.

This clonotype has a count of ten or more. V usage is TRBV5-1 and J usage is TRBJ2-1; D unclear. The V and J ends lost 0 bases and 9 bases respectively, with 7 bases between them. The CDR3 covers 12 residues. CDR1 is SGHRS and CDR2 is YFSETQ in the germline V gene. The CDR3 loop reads CASSLDFSEQFF. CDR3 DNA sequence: TGCGCCAGCAGCTTGGACTTTTCTGAGCAGTTCTTC.